The text below deals with one TCR beta chain. Its antigen is not known. This specimen comes from a study of T cells in Graves' hyperthyroidism and ophthalmopathy. Regarding the study as a whole: Blood also showed most of the thyroid clonotypes that were expanded above 0.001.

Trimming pared 6 bases from V and 5 bases from J, leaving 16 bases between. The CDR3 runs 14 residues. CDR1 is SNHLY, CDR2 FYNNEI, per germline. The diagnostic basis comprised clinical symptoms, serum thyroxine and TRAb, thyroid ultrasound and orbital computed tomography. RNA transcripts gave rise to amplified TCR beta CDR3 regions. HTBI primers drove first-round RT-PCR of the TCR CDR3. TCRdb passed the multiplex PCR reads through MiXCR, listing each CDR3 protein once. Among approximately 690,000 distinct CDR3 sequences listed, around 20% were seen once. The V call is TRBV2, the J call TRBJ2-5, with D perhaps matching TRBD2 (6 bases). This receptor was obtained from a man between 25 and 39 years old with Graves' ophthalmopathy. The specimen was blood. Written as DNA, the CDR3 is TGTGCCAGCAGCCCCAGACTAGGCGGGGAGACCCAGTACTTC. Its translation: CASSPRLGGETQYF.